Listed below are T cell receptor beta chains from one sample, sequenced in a study of blood T cell repertoires in COVID-19. The method was immunoSEQ multiplex PCR; TCRdb's version includes in-frame clones alone and lacks a portion of them. This table holds around 160,000 clones, 75% to 85% found once. The sequenced material came from PBMCs or T cells enriched from blood (not recorded which). The receptors come from a man between 35 and 55 years old who had recovered from COVID-19. Both conserved end residues are part of each CDR3. Fields, in order: clone size, D gene, V gene, J gene, CDR3 DNA, CDR3 protein. The D gene is left open where the match is weak. For some rows the clone size is stated as once, few or many, or as a class when expanded; others skip it.

abundance: few; d_gene: NA; v_gene: TRBV5-1; j_gene: TRBJ1-3; CDR3nt: TGCGCCAGCAGCACCCCTGAACATCCTGGAAACACCATATATTTT; CDR3aa: CASSTPEHPGNTIYF
abundance: NA; d_gene: TRBD1; v_gene: TRBV11-2; j_gene: TRBJ2-1; CDR3nt: TGTGCCAGCAGTCTACAGGGGGCAAATGAGCAGTTCTTC; CDR3aa: CASSLQGANEQFF
abundance: NA; d_gene: TRBD2; v_gene: TRBV7-3; j_gene: TRBJ2-5; CDR3nt: TGTGCCAGCAGCTTGACTAGCGGGGGGGTGGAGACCCAGTACTTC; CDR3aa: CASSLTSGGVETQYF
abundance: NA; d_gene: TRBD2; v_gene: TRBV19; j_gene: TRBJ2-2; CDR3nt: TGTGCCAGTAGCGAGCGGGGCGGGGGACGTACCGGGGAGCTGTTTTTT; CDR3aa: CASSERGGGRTGELFF
abundance: NA; d_gene: NA; v_gene: TRBV28; j_gene: TRBJ1-1; CDR3nt: TGTGCCAGCAGTACAGGTCTGAACACTGAAGCTTTCTTT; CDR3aa: CASSTGLNTEAFF
abundance: NA; d_gene: NA; v_gene: TRBV2; j_gene: TRBJ1-4; CDR3nt: TGTGCCAGCAGTGAGGGGCCAACTAATGAAAAACTGTTTTTT; CDR3aa: CASSEGPTNEKLFF
abundance: NA; d_gene: TRBD2; v_gene: TRBV3-1/TRBV3-2; j_gene: TRBJ2-5; CDR3nt: TGTGCCAGCAGCCCGGACTGGGGGGGAAGCGAGACCCAGTACTTC; CDR3aa: CASSPDWGGSETQYF
abundance: NA; d_gene: NA; v_gene: TRBV11-1; j_gene: TRBJ1-1; CDR3nt: TGTGCCAGCAGCCTAGGACGGGGGAACACTGAAGCTTTCTTT; CDR3aa: CASSLGRGNTEAFF
abundance: NA; d_gene: TRBD2; v_gene: TRBV7-9; j_gene: TRBJ2-3; CDR3nt: TGTGCCAGCAGCTTGCCCAAGAGCGGGGGCCTTTTAATCACAGATACGCAGTATTTT; CDR3aa: CASSLPKSGGLLITDTQYF
abundance: NA; d_gene: NA; v_gene: TRBV19; j_gene: TRBJ1-1; CDR3nt: TGTGCCAGTAGTATAACAGGGAAGAACACTGAAGCTTTCTTT; CDR3aa: CASSITGKNTEAFF
abundance: NA; d_gene: NA; v_gene: TRBV20-1; j_gene: TRBJ2-7; CDR3nt: TGTGAACAGTACGAGCAGTACTTC; CDR3aa: CEQYEQYF
abundance: NA; d_gene: NA; v_gene: TRBV14; j_gene: TRBJ1-2; CDR3nt: TGTGCCAGCAGCCAAGACTACCTCGCGGGGATAGGAGGCTACACCTTC; CDR3aa: CASSQDYLAGIGGYTF
abundance: NA; d_gene: NA; v_gene: TRBV19; j_gene: TRBJ2-1; CDR3nt: TGTGCCAGTAGTATGGCCCATGGAGGGGGCGATGAGCAGTTCTTC; CDR3aa: CASSMAHGGGDEQFF
abundance: NA; d_gene: TRBD1; v_gene: TRBV9; j_gene: TRBJ1-3; CDR3nt: TGTGCCAGCAGCGTAGAGGGACAGGTCGCCCTCCTCTCTGGAAACACCATATATTTT; CDR3aa: CASSVEGQVALLSGNTIYF
abundance: NA; d_gene: NA; v_gene: TRBV7-9; j_gene: TRBJ1-1; CDR3nt: TGTGCCAGCAGCTTACTCGTCGGGGGTGCTGAAGCTTTCTTT; CDR3aa: CASSLLVGGAEAFF
abundance: once; d_gene: NA; v_gene: TRBV2; j_gene: TRBJ1-3; CDR3nt: TGTGCCAGTACTCAGGACTCTGGAAACACCATATATTTT; CDR3aa: CASTQDSGNTIYF
abundance: once; d_gene: NA; v_gene: TRBV13; j_gene: TRBJ2-3; CDR3nt: TGTGCCAGCAGCCGCCATCCTAGCGTCGTGGATACGCAGTATTTT; CDR3aa: CASSRHPSVVDTQYF
abundance: NA; d_gene: NA; v_gene: TRBV15; j_gene: TRBJ1-3; CDR3nt: TGTGCCACCAGCAGCACAGGAAGCTCTGGAAACACCATATATTTT; CDR3aa: CATSSTGSSGNTIYF
abundance: few; d_gene: TRBD1; v_gene: TRBV7-6; j_gene: TRBJ1-1; CDR3nt: TGTGCCAGCAGCCAGGGGGGCCAGATGAACACTGAAGCTTTCTTT; CDR3aa: CASSQGGQMNTEAFF
abundance: NA; d_gene: TRBD2; v_gene: TRBV5-1; j_gene: TRBJ2-3; CDR3nt: TGCGCCAGCAGGGCGGGGGGTCTCCCCACAGATACGCAGTATTTT; CDR3aa: CASRAGGLPTDTQYF
abundance: NA; d_gene: NA; v_gene: TRBV20-1; j_gene: TRBJ1-2; CDR3nt: TGCAGTGCTGGAGAACTCTCAGGCTACACCTTC; CDR3aa: CSAGELSGYTF
abundance: once; d_gene: TRBD2; v_gene: TRBV3-1/TRBV3-2; j_gene: TRBJ2-7; CDR3nt: TGTGCCAGCAGCCTTCTCGGAGCGGGGGGGGCCTACGAGCAGTACTTC; CDR3aa: CASSLLGAGGAYEQYF
abundance: NA; d_gene: NA; v_gene: TRBV12-2; j_gene: TRBJ1-4; CDR3nt: TGTGCAAGTCGCCCAGCCCAGGGGGCAGCTAATGAAAAACTGTTTTTT; CDR3aa: CASRPAQGAANEKLFF
abundance: NA; d_gene: NA; v_gene: TRBV3-1/TRBV3-2; j_gene: TRBJ2-2; CDR3nt: TGTGCCAGCAGCCAATTCAGCGGGCCCCTCACCGGGGAGCTGTTTTTT; CDR3aa: CASSQFSGPLTGELFF
abundance: NA; d_gene: TRBD2; v_gene: TRBV2; j_gene: TRBJ2-3; CDR3nt: TGTGCCAGCAGGCGGGGGGGAGGGACTAGCACAGATACGCAGTATTTT; CDR3aa: CASRRGGGTSTDTQYF
abundance: few; d_gene: TRBD2; v_gene: TRBV5-1; j_gene: TRBJ2-3; CDR3nt: TGCGCCAGCAGCTTGCTGGGACTAGCGGGGGGAACTAGCACAGATACGCAGTATTTT; CDR3aa: CASSLLGLAGGTSTDTQYF
abundance: NA; d_gene: NA; v_gene: TRBV3-1/TRBV3-2; j_gene: TRBJ1-2; CDR3nt: TGTGCCAGCAGCCTGTCGCCGGCGGGTGGCTACACCTTC; CDR3aa: CASSLSPAGGYTF
abundance: few; d_gene: NA; v_gene: TRBV5-8; j_gene: TRBJ1-1; CDR3nt: TGTGCCAGCAGCTTATCAGGAGGGTGGGCTGAAGCTTTCTTT; CDR3aa: CASSLSGGWAEAFF
abundance: NA; d_gene: NA; v_gene: TRBV30; j_gene: TRBJ1-2; CDR3nt: TGTGCCTGGAGTGTAGGTGGAGCTTCTATGGGTCTAAGCTACACCTTC; CDR3aa: CAWSVGGASMGLSYTF
abundance: NA; d_gene: NA; v_gene: TRBV5-6; j_gene: TRBJ2-5; CDR3nt: TGTGCCAGCAGCTTGGGTCGACTGGAGACCCAGTACTTC; CDR3aa: CASSLGRLETQYF
abundance: NA; d_gene: NA; v_gene: TRBV10-3; j_gene: TRBJ1-5; CDR3nt: TGTGCCATCAGCCCCATCAATCAGCCCCAGCATTTT; CDR3aa: CAISPINQPQHF
abundance: NA; d_gene: NA; v_gene: TRBV19; j_gene: TRBJ1-6; CDR3nt: TGTGCCAGTAGTATTGGGGGCGCGGGTAATTCACCCCTCCACTTT; CDR3aa: CASSIGGAGNSPLHF
abundance: NA; d_gene: NA; v_gene: TRBV7-9; j_gene: TRBJ1-2; CDR3nt: TGTGCCAGCAGCTTAGGCACAAACTATGGCTACACCTTC; CDR3aa: CASSLGTNYGYTF
abundance: NA; d_gene: TRBD2; v_gene: TRBV11-2; j_gene: TRBJ2-2; CDR3nt: TGTGCCAGCAGCTTAGATATAGCGGGGGCACACACCGGGGAGCTGTTTTTT; CDR3aa: CASSLDIAGAHTGELFF
abundance: NA; d_gene: NA; v_gene: TRBV18; j_gene: TRBJ1-2; CDR3nt: TGTGCCAGCTCAGACCTTTTGGACTCTGGGGGCTACACCTTC; CDR3aa: CASSDLLDSGGYTF
abundance: NA; d_gene: NA; v_gene: TRBV11-1; j_gene: TRBJ2-5; CDR3nt: TGTGCCAGCAGCTACGACGGGGCCCAGTACTTC; CDR3aa: CASSYDGAQYF
abundance: NA; d_gene: NA; v_gene: TRBV5-1; j_gene: TRBJ2-7; CDR3nt: TGCGCCAGCAGCCTAAGACAGTACTCCTACGAGCAGTACTTC; CDR3aa: CASSLRQYSYEQYF
abundance: NA; d_gene: TRBD2; v_gene: TRBV6-5; j_gene: TRBJ2-3; CDR3nt: TGTGCCAGCAGTAAGAGCGGGAACACAGATACGCAGTATTTT; CDR3aa: CASSKSGNTDTQYF
abundance: NA; d_gene: NA; v_gene: TRBV30; j_gene: TRBJ1-4; CDR3nt: TGTGCCTGGAGTGCGGGAGTGGTTGGTGAAAAACTGTTTTTT; CDR3aa: CAWSAGVVGEKLFF
abundance: NA; d_gene: TRBD2; v_gene: TRBV30; j_gene: TRBJ2-5; CDR3nt: TGTGCCTGGGGGGCGGGGGGTAAGGGAGAGACCCAGTACTTC; CDR3aa: CAWGAGGKGETQYF
abundance: NA; d_gene: NA; v_gene: TRBV6-2/TRBV6-3; j_gene: TRBJ1-1; CDR3nt: TGTGCCAGCAGTCTAGGTTACACTGAAGCTTTCTTT; CDR3aa: CASSLGYTEAFF
abundance: NA; d_gene: TRBD1; v_gene: TRBV5-6; j_gene: TRBJ1-1; CDR3nt: TGTGCCAGCAGCGCCCCGGGACAGGGTAAAACTGAAGCTTTCTTT; CDR3aa: CASSAPGQGKTEAFF
abundance: NA; d_gene: NA; v_gene: TRBV30; j_gene: TRBJ1-3; CDR3nt: TGTGCCTGGAGTGTACCGGACACCATATATTTT; CDR3aa: CAWSVPDTIYF
abundance: NA; d_gene: NA; v_gene: TRBV6-5; j_gene: TRBJ1-4; CDR3nt: TGTGCCAGCACAGGCGCAACTAATGAAAAACTGTTTTTT; CDR3aa: CASTGATNEKLFF
abundance: NA; d_gene: TRBD1; v_gene: TRBV5-1; j_gene: TRBJ2-5; CDR3nt: TGCGCCAGCAGCTCGGCACAGCAGACAGGGACAGAGACCCAGTACTTC; CDR3aa: CASSSAQQTGTETQYF
abundance: once; d_gene: NA; v_gene: TRBV2; j_gene: TRBJ1-2; CDR3nt: TGTGCCAGCGGGGGGGCTGGAGCCTTCAACTATGGCTACACCTTC; CDR3aa: CASGGAGAFNYGYTF
abundance: NA; d_gene: TRBD1; v_gene: TRBV18; j_gene: TRBJ2-3; CDR3nt: TGTGCCAGCATACAGGGGGAAAGCACAGATACGCAGTATTTT; CDR3aa: CASIQGESTDTQYF
abundance: NA; d_gene: NA; v_gene: TRBV7-6; j_gene: TRBJ1-6; CDR3nt: TGTGCCAGCAGCTTAGAGCCCCTCGGCGGGAATTCACCCCTCCACTTT; CDR3aa: CASSLEPLGGNSPLHF
abundance: NA; d_gene: NA; v_gene: TRBV9; j_gene: TRBJ2-1; CDR3nt: TGTGCCAGCAGCGCACGAAAGAGCGGGTCCTACAATGAGCAGTTCTTC; CDR3aa: CASSARKSGSYNEQFF
abundance: NA; d_gene: NA; v_gene: TRBV24-1; j_gene: TRBJ2-3; CDR3nt: TGTGCCACCGCTCTAGGGGGAGGGGGAGCCACAGATACGCAGTATTTT; CDR3aa: CATALGGGGATDTQYF
abundance: NA; d_gene: TRBD1; v_gene: TRBV6-5; j_gene: TRBJ1-4; CDR3nt: TGTGCCAGCAGTTCCGGGACAGGGCGAGAAAAACTGTTTTTT; CDR3aa: CASSSGTGREKLFF
abundance: once; d_gene: TRBD1; v_gene: TRBV12-3/TRBV12-4; j_gene: TRBJ1-5; CDR3nt: TGTGCCAGCAGTCAGCAGGGGGATCAGCCCCAGCATTTT; CDR3aa: CASSQQGDQPQHF
abundance: NA; d_gene: NA; v_gene: TRBV9; j_gene: TRBJ2-3; CDR3nt: TGTGCCAGCAGCTCCTACCAAGGAGCGCAGTATTTT; CDR3aa: CASSSYQGAQYF